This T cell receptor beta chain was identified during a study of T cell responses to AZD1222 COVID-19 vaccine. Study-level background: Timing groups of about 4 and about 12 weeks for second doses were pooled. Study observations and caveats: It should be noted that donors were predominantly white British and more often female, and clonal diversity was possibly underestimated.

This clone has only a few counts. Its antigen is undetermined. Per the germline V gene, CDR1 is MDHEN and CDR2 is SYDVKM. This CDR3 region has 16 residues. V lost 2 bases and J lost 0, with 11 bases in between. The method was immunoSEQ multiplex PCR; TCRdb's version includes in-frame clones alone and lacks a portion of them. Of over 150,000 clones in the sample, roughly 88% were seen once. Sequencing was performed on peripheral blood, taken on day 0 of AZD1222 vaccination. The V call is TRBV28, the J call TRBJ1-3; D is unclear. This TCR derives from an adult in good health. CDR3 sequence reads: CASSLHNSPSGNTIYF. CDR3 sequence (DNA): TGTGCCAGCAGTTTACATAACAGTCCCTCTGGAAACACCATATATTTT.